This TCR beta chain emerged from a study of vaccination and CD4 T cells after COVID-19. The overall study: The convalescents included six males and four females, and among them two were Hispanic while seven were Caucasian. Study-wide results and caveats: Post-vaccination reactive clonotypes (median 38) did not differ significantly from post-infection (approximately 20). Only after vaccination were a median about 87% of convalescents' reactive clones seen.

About this clonotype itself: The antigen is undetermined.

The treatment here: approximately 11-day PBMC culture with coronavirus spike peptide pools or control peptides (ViraFEST assay). The unexposed donor provided CD4+ T cells, which were taken before the COVID-19 pandemic (2011-2018). The CDR3 is 16 residues long. Germline lookup yields CDR1 KGHSH and CDR2 LQKENI. J gave up 5 bases and V 4 bases, and 5 bases lay outside the gene matches. At the Johns Hopkins FTIC core, DNA taken from cultured CD4+ T cells was sequenced by way of the Oncomine TCR Beta short-read assay. TCRdb processed the PCR reads anew with MiXCR; each CDR3 protein has one entry. The data contain about a thousand distinct CDR3 sequences, around 16% of them seen just once; the ten biggest clones take up around 48%.

The sequence came from a human donor in good health. Sequenced sample: CD4+ T cells from blood, cultured in vitro. The gene calls are TRBV18 and TRBJ1-6; 10 nucleotides match TRBD1. CDR3 nucleotides: TGTGCCAGCTCACACCTGGACAGGGGGGATAATTCACCCCTCCACTTT. This codes for CASSHLDRGDNSPLHF.